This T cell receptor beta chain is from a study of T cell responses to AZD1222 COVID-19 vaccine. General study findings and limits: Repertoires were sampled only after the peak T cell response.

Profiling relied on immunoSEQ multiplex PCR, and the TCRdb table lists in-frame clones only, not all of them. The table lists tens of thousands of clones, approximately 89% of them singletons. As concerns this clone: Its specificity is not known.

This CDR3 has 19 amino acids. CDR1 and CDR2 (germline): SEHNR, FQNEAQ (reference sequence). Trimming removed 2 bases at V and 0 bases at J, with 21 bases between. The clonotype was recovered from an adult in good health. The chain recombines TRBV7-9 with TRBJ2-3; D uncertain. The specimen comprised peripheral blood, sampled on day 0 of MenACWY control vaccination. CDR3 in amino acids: CASSLMGQTGSQSTDTQYF. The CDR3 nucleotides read TGTGCCAGCAGCTTAATGGGTCAGACCGGCTCCCAAAGCACAGATACGCAGTATTTT.